This is a list of T cell receptor beta chains from one sample in a study of graft-versus-host responses after intestinal transplantation. These TCRs' antigens remain unknown. Measured with immunoSEQ multiplex PCR; TCRdb has only the in-frame clones, and not every one. This table has about 120,000 clones, more than 90% appearing once. This specimen was unstimulated CD4+ T cells sorted from spleen or lymph node cells, taken before transplant. Receptors were obtained from a human donor who was the organ donor for an intestinal transplant. Both conserved end residues are part of each CDR3. Each record gives: V gene, D gene, clone size, J gene, CDR3 protein, CDR3 DNA. The D gene is left open where the match is weak. The size of a clone is reported for some rows only, either as once, few or many, or as a class for expanded clones.

V gene: TRBV9
D gene: .
clone size: .
J gene: TRBJ1-3
CDR3 protein: CASSVTARYSGNTIYF
CDR3 DNA: TGTGCCAGCAGCGTAACGGCCAGGTACTCTGGAAACACCATATATTTT

V gene: TRBV30
D gene: TRBD1
clone size: .
J gene: TRBJ1-2
CDR3 protein: CAWRLTGGYTYGYTF
CDR3 DNA: TGTGCCTGGAGGTTGACAGGGGGTTACACCTATGGCTACACCTTC

V gene: TRBV6-1
D gene: TRBD2
clone size: .
J gene: TRBJ2-5
CDR3 protein: CASRLAGAGETQYF
CDR3 DNA: TGTGCCAGCAGGCTAGCGGGAGCGGGAGAGACCCAGTACTTC

V gene: TRBV4-2
D gene: .
clone size: .
J gene: TRBJ2-6
CDR3 protein: CASSQPQSSGAHVLTF
CDR3 DNA: TGTGCCAGCAGCCAACCACAGAGCTCTGGGGCCCACGTCCTGACTTTC

V gene: TRBV5-6
D gene: TRBD2
clone size: once
J gene: TRBJ2-1
CDR3 protein: CASSAPPSGRRTYNEQFF
CDR3 DNA: TGTGCCAGCAGCGCCCCCCCAAGCGGGAGGAGGACCTACAATGAGCAGTTCTTC

V gene: TRBV29-1
D gene: .
clone size: .
J gene: TRBJ2-1
CDR3 protein: CSVIWQGRSEQFF
CDR3 DNA: TGCAGCGTTATTTGGCAGGGTAGGAGTGAGCAGTTCTTC

V gene: TRBV28
D gene: .
clone size: .
J gene: TRBJ2-2
CDR3 protein: CATFSLLSGANTGELFF
CDR3 DNA: TGTGCCACCTTCTCCCTCCTTAGCGGCGCGAACACCGGGGAGCTGTTTTTT

V gene: TRBV28
D gene: TRBD2
clone size: .
J gene: TRBJ2-4
CDR3 protein: CASSISGRAKNHKNIQYF
CDR3 DNA: TGTGCCAGCAGTATCAGCGGGAGGGCCAAAAACCACAAAAACATTCAGTACTTC

V gene: TRBV10-3
D gene: .
clone size: .
J gene: TRBJ2-2
CDR3 protein: CAIREGSGLGGNTGELFF
CDR3 DNA: TGTGCCATCAGGGAAGGGAGTGGGCTTGGTGGGAACACCGGGGAGCTGTTTTTT

V gene: TRBV6-5
D gene: TRBD1
clone size: .
J gene: TRBJ1-2
CDR3 protein: CASTRTGDGYTF
CDR3 DNA: TGTGCCAGCACCCGGACAGGGGACGGCTACACCTTC

V gene: TRBV2
D gene: TRBD2
clone size: once
J gene: TRBJ2-3
CDR3 protein: CASSESSGLALAPDTQYF
CDR3 DNA: TGTGCCAGCAGTGAGTCTTCGGGACTAGCGCTTGCTCCAGATACGCAGTATTTT

V gene: TRBV7-2
D gene: .
clone size: .
J gene: TRBJ2-1
CDR3 protein: CASSSGGGEQFF
CDR3 DNA: TGTGCCAGCAGCTCGGGTGGGGGGGAGCAGTTCTTC

V gene: TRBV18
D gene: .
clone size: .
J gene: TRBJ1-2
CDR3 protein: CASSPGTGGYTF
CDR3 DNA: TGTGCCAGCTCCCCGGGGACGGGGGGCTACACCTTC

V gene: TRBV2
D gene: .
clone size: .
J gene: TRBJ1-2
CDR3 protein: CASRVERGYGYTF
CDR3 DNA: TGTGCCAGCAGAGTTGAACGGGGCTATGGCTACACCTTC

V gene: TRBV6-1
D gene: .
clone size: .
J gene: TRBJ2-7
CDR3 protein: CASSVPPYQGGSYEQYF
CDR3 DNA: TGTGCCAGCAGTGTACCGCCCTATCAGGGAGGCTCCTACGAGCAGTACTTC

V gene: TRBV18
D gene: TRBD1
clone size: .
J gene: TRBJ2-7
CDR3 protein: CASSPGTVHEQYF
CDR3 DNA: TGTGCCAGCTCACCTGGGACAGTCCACGAGCAGTACTTC

V gene: TRBV30
D gene: .
clone size: .
J gene: TRBJ2-7
CDR3 protein: CAWSVLGGEQYF
CDR3 DNA: TGTGCCTGGAGTGTACTAGGGGGAGAGCAGTACTTC

V gene: TRBV14
D gene: .
clone size: .
J gene: TRBJ1-3
CDR3 protein: CASSQDGFSGSTIYF
CDR3 DNA: TGTGCCAGCAGCCAAGATGGGTTCTCGGGAAGCACCATATATTTT

V gene: TRBV28
D gene: .
clone size: .
J gene: TRBJ2-3
CDR3 protein: CASSQGRRTDTQYF
CDR3 DNA: TGTGCCAGCAGTCAGGGCAGAAGGACAGATACGCAGTATTTT

V gene: TRBV2
D gene: TRBD2
clone size: .
J gene: TRBJ2-1
CDR3 protein: CASRGRLAGVGEQFF
CDR3 DNA: TGTGCCAGCAGAGGTAGGCTAGCGGGAGTCGGTGAGCAGTTCTTC

V gene: TRBV19
D gene: TRBD2
clone size: .
J gene: TRBJ2-1
CDR3 protein: CASSIITSGRNEQFF
CDR3 DNA: TGTGCCAGTAGTATTATCACTAGCGGGAGAAATGAGCAGTTCTTC

V gene: TRBV7-2
D gene: TRBD1
clone size: .
J gene: TRBJ1-1
CDR3 protein: CASSLAPGQGGTEAFF
CDR3 DNA: TGTGCCAGCAGCTTAGCGCCGGGACAGGGAGGAACTGAAGCTTTCTTT

V gene: TRBV28
D gene: .
clone size: .
J gene: TRBJ2-7
CDR3 protein: CASSLSPGVLHEQYF
CDR3 DNA: TGTGCCAGCAGTTTATCCCCGGGAGTACTGCACGAGCAGTACTTC

V gene: TRBV6-6
D gene: TRBD1
clone size: .
J gene: TRBJ1-5
CDR3 protein: CASSPGGWGNQPQHF
CDR3 DNA: TGTGCCAGCAGCCCAGGGGGTTGGGGCAATCAGCCCCAGCATTTT

V gene: TRBV27
D gene: .
clone size: once
J gene: TRBJ2-1
CDR3 protein: CASSLRGSYNEQFF
CDR3 DNA: TGTGCCAGCAGTTTGAGGGGCTCCTACAATGAGCAGTTCTTC

V gene: TRBV5-1
D gene: TRBD2
clone size: .
J gene: TRBJ2-1
CDR3 protein: CASSFRVLAGGNEQFF
CDR3 DNA: TGCGCCAGCAGCTTCAGGGTACTAGCGGGAGGCAATGAGCAGTTCTTC

V gene: TRBV7-6
D gene: .
clone size: .
J gene: TRBJ2-7
CDR3 protein: CASSLVPLGEQYF
CDR3 DNA: TGTGCCAGCAGCTTAGTTCCATTGGGGGAGCAGTACTTC